The entry below gives a single TCR beta chain sequence along with its context. Which antigen it targets is not known. No much larger clone is present one base from it, and per-base qualities are unavailable. Whole blood was collected in K2EDTA tubes by collaborating institutions according to the institutions' own protocols. For TCRbeta analysis, collaborators shipped samples as frozen whole blood, isolated PBMCs, or DNA extracted from either of those sample types. The data belong to a study of blood T cell repertoires in COVID-19 (dated by TCRdb to 2019 to 2021). Notes on the research overall: Samples from collaborators originated in the United States, Italy and Spain and spanned both the acute and convalescent phases of COVID-19. The material from the prospective study consisted of cDNA or gDNA derived from T cells, B-cell-depleted T cells, or PBMCs. Deeply sampled blood TCRbeta repertoires from subjects exposed to, actively infected with, or recovered from COVID-19 were included in the dataset. The repertoires were released in a freely available public database intended as a resource for research on the immune response to SARS-CoV-2. Samples were obtained from the ongoing ImmuneRACE study (first 160 participants) and from approximately 1,200 subjects provided by 6 global collaborators. A de-identified subject ID, COVID-19 status, age in years and sex were almost always included in the sample metadata. Where available, HLA class I and class II types were taken from metadata supplied by the sample provider and were not determined by assay-based typing. The research as a whole found: The quantity of clinical and demographic metadata differed by source and by participant and was supplied without curation.

The immunoSEQ Assay, a bias-controlled multiplex PCR, was used to amplify TCRbeta CDR3 regions from genomic DNA. As for the original processing: Nucleated cell counts per sample were estimated from amplification of reference gene primers within the assay. To quantify the absolute abundance of each unique TCRbeta CDR3 rearrangement, sequence reads were collapsed and filtered. For each sample, productive Simpson clonality was calculated by taking the square root of Simpson's diversity index across productive rearrangements. In its TCRdb copy, this immuneACCESS table keeps in-frame sequences only and misses some clones. Where compared with another copy, unresolved V genes explain less than half of these, and the others have no known cause. V, J and clone size were drawn from that table, and D and trimming were deduced from the DNA. In this sample the table shows about 100,000 clones, 84% of which occur a single time. 1.5% to 2.5% of the sample lies in the top ten.

V ends up 7 bases short and J 7 bases short, with an unmatched junction base count of 7. The germline V gene supplies CDR1 SNHLY and CDR2 FYNNEI. The CDR3 sequence holds 14 residues, the cysteine and phenylalanine included. Only the CDR3 DNA stays, 42 bases, in frame from base 1. The sequence derives from a man in his 70s with active or convalescent COVID-19. The chain is assembled from TRBV2 and TRBJ1-2; 12 of the junction bases match TRBD1. Material: peripheral blood. Here is the DNA: TGTGCCAGCATGAGGGACAGGGGGCTGGGTGGCTACACCTTC. This yields the protein CASMRDRGLGGYTF.